The 31 T cell receptor beta chains reported below all come from one sample, sequenced in a study of Ad26.COV2.S vaccination and SARS-CoV-2 variants. Clones were read by immunoSEQ multiplex PCR, and TCRdb kept only the in-frame ones, dropping some. Seen here are about 350,000 clones, around 92% observed once, and the top ten hold 3.9%. The sample was peripheral blood, taken after recovery from COVID-19. These receptors came from a human donor who had recovered from COVID-19.

The gene calls are TRBV4-1 and TRBJ2-2; 7 nucleotides align to TRBD2. This CDR3 comprises 18 residues. The J segment lost 1 base and the V segment lost 5 bases, leaving 13 bases of the junction unmatched. Germline values: CDR1 MGHRA, CDR2 YSYEKL. The DNA of the CDR3 is TGCGCCAGCAGCGGGGAGCGGGGTAGCGTTTTGAACACCGGGGAGCTGTTTTTT. Protein product: CASSGERGSVLNTGELFF.

The chain uses TRBV19 and TRBJ1-5; 10 bases are shared with TRBD1. This CDR3 is 19 amino acids long. From germline, CDR1 is LNHDA and CDR2 SQIVND (reference sequence). Trimming at V came to 4 bases and at J to 1 base, leaving 13 bases not matched to a gene. CDR3 sequence reads: CASSRTGTGVLVSNQPQHF. The CDR3 DNA is TGTGCCAGTAGTAGGACCGGGACAGGGGTTTTAGTGAGCAATCAGCCCCAGCATTTT.

This CDR3 reads CASSYFRGRDEKLFF. CDR3 sequence (DNA): TGTGCCAGCAGTTACTTTCGGGGAAGGGATGAAAAACTGTTTTTT. V is TRBV6-6 and J is TRBJ1-4; unclear D gene. The germline V gene encodes CDR1 MNHNY and CDR2 SVGAGI (reference sequence). V lost 1 base to trimming and J lost 6 bases, with 12 bases between them. The CDR3 consists of 15 residues.

This chain's CDR3 is CASSLASSWTQPQHF. CDR3 sequence (DNA): TGTGCCAGCAGCTTGGCGTCTTCCTGGACTCAGCCCCAGCATTTT. The chain joins TRBV5-5 to TRBJ1-5; no reliable D call. The CDR3 contains 15 residues. The ends were cut back, 0 bases at V and 6 bases at J, with 13 bases in the middle. Per the germline V gene, CDR1 is SGHKS and CDR2 is YYEKEE (reference sequence).

This clone showed up just a few times. The rearrangement links TRBV3-1 (or the pseudogene TRBV3-2) to TRBJ1-6; D remains unclear. CDR3 size: 13 residues. Trimming removed 4 bases from V and 8 bases from J, with 9 bases in between. CDR1 and CDR2 from the germline V gene are LGHDT and YNNKEL (reference sequence). CDR3 coding DNA: TGTGCCAGCAGCCCAACGGAGGATTCACCCCTCCACTTT. This encodes CASSPTEDSPLHF.

The chain recombines TRBV7-8 with TRBJ2-3; D possibly uses TRBD1 or TRBD2 (5 bases each). V lost 4 bases and J 3 bases, leaving 17 bases between the germline ends. This CDR3 has 16 residues. The germline V gene encodes CDR1 SGHVS and CDR2 FQNEAQ. Here the CDR3 reads CASSSLPGTRTDTQYF. CDR3 DNA sequence: TGTGCCAGCAGCTCCCTTCCGGGGACCAGGACAGATACGCAGTATTTT.

The CDR3 here is CASSAGTPTGELFF. In DNA, the CDR3 is TGTGCCAGCAGCGCCGGGACCCCAACCGGGGAGCTGTTTTTT. The rearrangement links TRBV2 to TRBJ2-2; D may match TRBD1 or TRBD2 (5 bases each). Germline V gene lookup returns CDR1 SNHLY and CDR2 FYNNEI. The CDR3 is 14 residues long. Deletions cut 6 bases from V and 5 bases from J, with 13 bases between.

The chain couples TRBV9 to TRBJ1-1; the D is unclear. Trimming stripped 4 bases from V and 1 base from J, with 11 bases between. Germline V gene data show CDR1 as SGDLS and CDR2 as YYNGEE. The CDR3 totals 14 residues. The CDR3 sequence: CASSPSSGNTEAFF. CDR3 nucleotides: TGTGCCAGCAGCCCCTCCAGCGGGAACACTGAAGCTTTCTTT.

V gene TRBV19 combines with J gene TRBJ1-5; 8 bases are a match to TRBD1. Germline CDR1 reads LNHDA; CDR2 reads SQIVND (reference sequence). CDR3 length: 16 residues. Unmatched junction bases numbered 8, after V lost 1 base and J lost 6 bases. The CDR3 coding sequence is TGTGCCAGTAGTATAGTAAGGACAGGGTCAGGTCAGCCCCAGCATTTT. Encoded protein: CASSIVRTGSGQPQHF.

The V and J genes are TRBV12-3 or TRBV12-4 and TRBJ2-5, with no clear D. The CDR3 has 11 amino acids. V lost 8 bases, J lost 5 bases, and 9 bases lay in between. CDR3 nucleotide sequence: TGTGCCAGCGGCTCCGGTGAGACCCAGTACTTC. It codes for CASGSGETQYF.

The CDR3 loop is CASSDWAEDQPQHF. The CDR3 region has the DNA TGTGCCAGCAGTGATTGGGCGGAAGATCAGCCCCAGCATTTT. V is TRBV6-1 and J is TRBJ1-5; D remains unclear. V lost 3 bases and J 5 bases, leaving 11 bases between the germline ends. The CDR3 covers 14 residues. Per germline, CDR1 MNHNS and CDR2 SASEGT.

The genes are TRBV6-5 and TRBJ1-2; D gene ambiguous. The CDR3 totals 15 residues. V shed 2 bases and J shed 8 bases, with 18 bases lying between them. CDR1 MNHEY and CDR2 SVGAGI come from the germline V gene. The CDR3 region is CASSYRGRHPQGYTF. The DNA of the CDR3 is TGTGCCAGCAGTTACCGAGGCAGGCATCCGCAGGGCTACACCTTC.

This clone was detected only once. The J gene is TRBJ2-2, the V gene TRBV29-1; D possibly corresponds to TRBD1 (6 bases). This CDR3 is built from 14 residues. Germline V gives CDR1 SQVTM, CDR2 ANQGSEA. V dropped 5 bases and J dropped 5 bases, with 15 bases sitting between them. The CDR3 nucleotides read TGCAGCGTTTCGGAACAGGGCGGGACCGGGGAGCTGTTTTTT. Protein sequence: CSVSEQGGTGELFF.

V usage is TRBV5-6 and J usage is TRBJ1-4; D remains ambiguous. This CDR3 is 12 amino acids long. The V gene's germline CDR1 is SGHDT and CDR2 YYEEEE. V lost 3 bases and J lost 7, with 7 bases in between. This chain's CDR3 is CASSSRVEKLFF. In nucleotides, the CDR3 is TGTGCCAGCAGCTCGAGGGTTGAAAAACTGTTTTTT.

The chain carries TRBV10-3 and TRBJ2-7; D unclear. In germline, CDR1 is ENHRY, CDR2 SYGVKD. The V end lost 7 bases, the J end lost 5 bases, and 12 bases lay between the germline ends. The CDR3 sequence is 12 residues long. CDR3 sequence reads: CAITSPDHEQYF. In DNA form, the CDR3 reads TGTGCCATCACCAGTCCCGATCACGAGCAGTACTTC.

This CDR3 is CASSFNIAGGTDTQYF. In DNA, the CDR3 is TGTGCCAGCAGTTTTAATATAGCGGGGGGCACAGATACGCAGTATTTT. The V call is TRBV27, the J call TRBJ2-3; 9 bases map to TRBD2. Germline CDR1 reads MNHEY; CDR2 reads SMNVEV (reference sequence). This CDR3 is 16 amino acids long. With 3 bases clipped from V and 1 base from J, the junction kept 5 bases outside the gene matches.

The gene calls are TRBV5-4 and TRBJ2-7; the D gene could be TRBD1 or TRBD2 (5 bases each). V was pared by 1 base and J by 3 bases, with 11 bases between. The length of the CDR3 is 14 residues. Looked up from germline, CDR1 is SGHNT and CDR2 is YYREEE (reference sequence). Written as DNA, the CDR3 is TGTGCCAGCAGCTTGAACGGGGCCATCTACGAGCAGTACTTC. This encodes CASSLNGAIYEQYF.

V and J are TRBV6-1 and TRBJ2-6, with D possibly matching TRBD1 (6 bases). Between the trimmed V and J ends, which lost 3 bases and 0 bases, there was a span of 15 bases. Germline CDR1 reads MNHNS; CDR2 reads SASEGT. This CDR3 contains 18 residues. The CDR3 sequence is CASSEPGHPSSGANVLTF. The CDR3 DNA follows: TGTGCCAGCAGTGAGCCGGGACACCCAAGCTCTGGGGCCAACGTCCTGACTTTC.

This rearrangement joins TRBV5-8 to TRBJ2-2, with D perhaps TRBD2 (6 bases). Trimming removed 0 bases at V and 7 bases at J, with 10 bases between. In germline, CDR1 is SGHTS, CDR2 YDEGEE. CDR3 length equals 14 residues. Written as DNA, the CDR3 is TGTGCCAGCAGCTTGGTTGGAGGGTTCGGGGAGCTGTTTTTT. Translated, it gives CASSLVGGFGELFF.

The chain recombines TRBV5-1 with TRBJ2-5; 8 nucleotides line up with TRBD1. With V trimmed by 4 bases and J by 2 bases, 16 bases remained unmatched. The CDR3 runs 18 residues. Germline V gives CDR1 SGHRS, CDR2 YFSETQ. The CDR3 nucleotides read TGCGCCAGCAGCCCGGGGCCAGGGGGCGGCCCCCTTCAAGAGACCCAGTACTTC. Amino acids: CASSPGPGGGPLQETQYF.

This sequence joins TRBV2 and TRBJ2-7, with D maybe TRBD2 (5 bases). Trimming cost V 8 bases and J 2 bases, with 16 bases left between them. CDR1 is SNHLY and CDR2 is FYNNEI in the germline V gene. The CDR3 runs to 14 residues. CDR3 amino acids: CASVFRGGTYEQYF. The CDR3 coding sequence is TGTGCCAGCGTCTTCCGAGGAGGCACCTACGAGCAGTACTTC.

The chain couples TRBV5-1 to TRBJ2-5, with 9 bases lining up with TRBD2. This CDR3 contains 14 residues. Germline V gives CDR1 SGHRS, CDR2 YFSETQ. The trim removed 5 bases at V and 2 bases at J, leaving 4 bases unmatched. CDR3 bases: TGCGCCAGCAGGAGGCTAGCGGGGCAAGAGACCCAGTACTTC. This gives the protein CASRRLAGQETQYF.

The rearrangement links TRBV9 to TRBJ2-1, with a possible D match to TRBD1 (5 bases). This CDR3 has 17 residues. Germline CDR1 reads SGDLS; CDR2 reads YYNGEE. The V end was cut by 4 bases, the J end by 3 bases, with 20 bases between. The CDR3 reads CASSTSDIRADYNEQFF. For the CDR3, the DNA is TGTGCCAGCAGCACCTCCGACATCAGGGCGGACTACAATGAGCAGTTCTTC.

Notes on this clone: The junction does not match germline at one end; this may be a read error. The chain combines TRBV29-1 with TRBJ1-1, with a weak D call TRBD1 (5 bases). This CDR3 spans 10 amino acids. The V gene's germline CDR1 is SQVTM and CDR2 ANQGSEA. The CDR3 coding sequence is TGTGGGGCCTTGAACACTGAAGCTTTCTTT. It is translated as CGALNTEAFF.

The V gene is TRBV7-9, the J gene TRBJ1-4; TRBD1 aligns across 7 bases. Germline values: CDR1 SEHNR, CDR2 FQNEAQ (reference sequence). The CDR3 extends over 15 amino acids. J gave up 3 bases and V 2 bases, and 3 bases lay outside the gene matches. CDR3 DNA sequence: TGTGCCAGCAGCTTAAACAGGGGATCTAATGAAAAACTGTTTTTT. It is translated as CASSLNRGSNEKLFF.

V gene TRBV2 combines with J gene TRBJ1-1, with a tentative D call TRBD1 (5 bases). Trimming left V 6 bases short and J 3 bases short, with 11 bases between. Germline CDR1 and CDR2: SNHLY and FYNNEI. This CDR3 comprises 13 residues. The CDR3 here is CASSPDIYTEAFF. The CDR3 coding sequence is TGTGCCAGCAGCCCGGACATCTACACTGAAGCTTTCTTT.

A word on this clone: Other DNA sequences in this sample translate to the same CDR3. This sequence joins TRBV6-5 and TRBJ2-4, with TRBD2 matching over 10 bases. Germline CDR1 is MNHEY and CDR2 is SVGAGI. The CDR3 totals 16 residues. With V trimmed by 0 bases and J by 4 bases, 3 bases remained unmatched. The CDR3 DNA sequence: TGTGCCAGCAGTTACTCGATTAGCGGGGGGAAAAACATTCAGTACTTC. Amino acids: CASSYSISGGKNIQYF.

J is TRBJ1-1 and V is TRBV7-8, with 8 nucleotides matching TRBD1. The J segment lost 1 base and the V segment lost 5 bases, leaving 3 bases of the junction unmatched. The CDR3 is made up of 14 amino acids. The germline CDR1 and CDR2 sequences are SGHVS and FQNEAQ. The CDR3 here is CASSRTGGNTEAFF. The CDR3 DNA sequence: TGTGCCAGCAGCCGTACAGGGGGGAACACTGAAGCTTTCTTT.

The V gene is TRBV27, the J gene TRBJ1-4; possibly TRBD1 for D (5 bases). Germline lookup yields CDR1 MNHEY and CDR2 SMNVEV (reference sequence). The CDR3 is 11 amino acids. With 8 bases removed from V and 7 bases from J, the gap between germline ends came to 8 bases. The CDR3 protein is CASSGGEKLFF. The DNA for the CDR3 is TGTGCCAGCTCCGGGGGTGAAAAACTGTTTTTT.

V usage is TRBV5-4 and J usage is TRBJ2-7, with a possible D match to TRBD2 (5 bases). The CDR3 has 16 amino acids. V gave up 0 bases and J gave up 0 bases, with 13 bases separating them. Per germline, CDR1 SGHNT and CDR2 YYREEE (reference sequence). The CDR3 nucleotides are TGTGCCAGCAGCTTGGTTCCGGACGGGGACTCCTACGAGCAGTACTTC. Translating gives CASSLVPDGDSYEQYF. Looking up the rest from reference TRBV5-4 and TRBJ2-7 gives the full variable domain: ETGVTQSPTHLIKTRGQQVTLRCSSQSGHNTVSWYQQALGQGPQFIFQYYREEENGRGNFPPRFSGLQFPNYSSELNVNALELDDSALYLCASSLVPDGDSYEQYFGPGTRLTVT.

The chain recombines TRBV19 with TRBJ2-4; D may be TRBD1 or TRBD2 (6 bases each). Germline V gene lookup returns CDR1 LNHDA and CDR2 SQIVND (reference sequence). The V end lost 5 bases, the J end lost 1 base, and 12 bases lay between the germline ends. CDR3 length: 15 amino acids. The CDR3 here is CASSGGGMAKNIQYF. CDR3 DNA: TGTGCCAGTAGTGGAGGGGGGATGGCCAAAAACATTCAGTACTTC.